Sequencing of this T cell receptor beta chain was carried out in a study of T cells in women clearing cervical HPV infection. Points on this clone: Its target is not known. The read is 3 residues too short to cover the CDR3 end, so that end is filled in from the germline J gene.

Findings of the study overall: CIN3+ cases had significantly higher TCR repertoire richness than controls, but evenness did not differ.

Here immunoSEQ multiplex PCR was the method, and the copy in TCRdb shows in-frame clones only, minus some. The listing records fewer than 35,000 clones. The germline V gene has CDR1 SQVTM and CDR2 ANQGSEA. The V gene end was trimmed by 5 bases and the J gene end by 1 base; junction bases not matched to a gene: 15. This CDR3 is 17 amino acids long. Sequenced material: blood buffy coat. The chain employs TRBV29-1 and TRBJ2-5, with TRBD2 matching over 8 bases. This TCR derives from a woman between 18 and 70 years old with a cervical HPV16 infection that either progressed to CIN3+ or cleared (not recorded which). The chain's CDR3 is CSVTRIAGRRAQETQYF. CDR3 DNA (partial): TGCAGCGTTACCAGAATAGCGGGAAGGCGGGCCCAAGAGACC.